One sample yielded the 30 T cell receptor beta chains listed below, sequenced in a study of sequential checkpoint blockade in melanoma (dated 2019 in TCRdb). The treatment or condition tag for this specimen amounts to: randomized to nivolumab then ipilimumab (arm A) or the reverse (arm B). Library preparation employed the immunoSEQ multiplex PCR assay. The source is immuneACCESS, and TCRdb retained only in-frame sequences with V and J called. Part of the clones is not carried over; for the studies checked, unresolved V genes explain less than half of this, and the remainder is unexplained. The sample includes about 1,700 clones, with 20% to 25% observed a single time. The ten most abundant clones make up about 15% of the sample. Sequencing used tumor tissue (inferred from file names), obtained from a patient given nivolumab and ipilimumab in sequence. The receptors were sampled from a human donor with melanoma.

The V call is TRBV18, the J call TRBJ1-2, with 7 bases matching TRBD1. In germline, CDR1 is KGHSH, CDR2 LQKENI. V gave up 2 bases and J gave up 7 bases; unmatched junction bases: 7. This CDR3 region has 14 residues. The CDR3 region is CASSPLTGTGGYTF. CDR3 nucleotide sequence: TGTGCCAGCTCACCATTGACAGGGACGGGTGGCTACACCTTC.

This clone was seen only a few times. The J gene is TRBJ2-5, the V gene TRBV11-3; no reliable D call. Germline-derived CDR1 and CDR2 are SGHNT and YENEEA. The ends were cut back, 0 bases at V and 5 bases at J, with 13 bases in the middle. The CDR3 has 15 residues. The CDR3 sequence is CASSLDLVSGETQYF. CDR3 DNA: TGTGCCAGCAGCTTAGATCTGGTTAGTGGGGAGACCCAGTACTTC.

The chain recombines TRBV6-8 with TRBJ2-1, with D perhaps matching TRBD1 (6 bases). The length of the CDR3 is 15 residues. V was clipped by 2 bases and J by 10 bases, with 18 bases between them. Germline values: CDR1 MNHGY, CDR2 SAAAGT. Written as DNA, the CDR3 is TGTGCCAGCAGTTACGGACAGTTAACAGGCGGAGAGCAGTTCTTC. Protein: CASSYGQLTGGEQFF.

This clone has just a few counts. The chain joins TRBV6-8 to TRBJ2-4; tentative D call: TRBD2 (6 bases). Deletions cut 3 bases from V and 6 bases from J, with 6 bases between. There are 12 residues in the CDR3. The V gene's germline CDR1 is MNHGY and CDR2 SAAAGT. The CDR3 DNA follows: TGTGCCAGCAGTTATAGCGGAAACATTCAGTACTTC. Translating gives CASSYSGNIQYF.

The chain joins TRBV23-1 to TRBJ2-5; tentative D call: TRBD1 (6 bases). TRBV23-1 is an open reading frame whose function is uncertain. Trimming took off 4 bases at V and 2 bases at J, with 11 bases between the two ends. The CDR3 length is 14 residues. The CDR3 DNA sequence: TGCGCCAGCAGTCCACGACAGGAGCAAGAGACCCAGTACTTC. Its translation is CASSPRQEQETQYF.

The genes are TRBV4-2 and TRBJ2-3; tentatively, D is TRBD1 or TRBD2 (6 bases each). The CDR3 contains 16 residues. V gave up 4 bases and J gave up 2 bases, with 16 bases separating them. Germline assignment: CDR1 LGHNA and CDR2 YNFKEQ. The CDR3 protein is CASSPFKGGPTDTQYF. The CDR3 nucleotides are TGTGCCAGCAGCCCCTTTAAGGGGGGTCCCACAGATACGCAGTATTTT.

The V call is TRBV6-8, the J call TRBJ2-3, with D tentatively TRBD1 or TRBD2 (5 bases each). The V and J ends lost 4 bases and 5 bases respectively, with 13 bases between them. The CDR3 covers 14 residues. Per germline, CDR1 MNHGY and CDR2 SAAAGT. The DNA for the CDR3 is TGTGCCAGCAGTTTAGACAGCGGCGTAGATACGCAGTATTTT. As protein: CASSLDSGVDTQYF.

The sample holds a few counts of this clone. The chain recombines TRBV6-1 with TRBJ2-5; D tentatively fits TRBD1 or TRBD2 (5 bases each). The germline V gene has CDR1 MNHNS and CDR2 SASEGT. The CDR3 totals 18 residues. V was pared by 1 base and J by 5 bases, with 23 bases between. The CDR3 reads CASSEGGGLPFRWETQYF. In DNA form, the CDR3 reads TGTGCCAGCAGTGAAGGGGGCGGGTTACCGTTCCGGTGGGAGACCCAGTACTTC.

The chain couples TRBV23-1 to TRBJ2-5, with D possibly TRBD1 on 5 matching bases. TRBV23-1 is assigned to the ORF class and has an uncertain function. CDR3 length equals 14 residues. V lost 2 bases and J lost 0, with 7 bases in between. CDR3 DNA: TGCGCCAGCAGTCAAAGCAGGGACCAAGAGACCCAGTACTTC. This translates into CASSQSRDQETQYF.

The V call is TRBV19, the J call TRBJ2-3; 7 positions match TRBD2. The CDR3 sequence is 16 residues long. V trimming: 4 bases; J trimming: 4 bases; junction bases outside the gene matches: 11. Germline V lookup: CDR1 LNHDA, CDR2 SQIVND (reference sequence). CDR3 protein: CASSTVTSSSADTQYF. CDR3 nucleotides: TGTGCCAGTAGTACCGTGACTAGCTCCTCCGCAGATACGCAGTATTTT.

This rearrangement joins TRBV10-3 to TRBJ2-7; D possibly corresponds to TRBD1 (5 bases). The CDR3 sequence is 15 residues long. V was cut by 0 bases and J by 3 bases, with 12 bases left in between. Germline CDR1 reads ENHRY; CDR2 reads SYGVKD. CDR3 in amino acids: CAISESLGAYYEQYF. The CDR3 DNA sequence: TGTGCCATCAGTGAGTCTTTAGGGGCGTACTACGAGCAGTACTTC.

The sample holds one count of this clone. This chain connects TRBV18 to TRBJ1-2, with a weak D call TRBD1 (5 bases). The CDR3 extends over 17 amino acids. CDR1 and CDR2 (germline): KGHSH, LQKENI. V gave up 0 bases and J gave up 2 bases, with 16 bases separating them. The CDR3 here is CASSPPRAGGVNYGYTF. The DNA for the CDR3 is TGTGCCAGCTCACCACCGCGGGCAGGAGGGGTAAACTATGGCTACACCTTC.

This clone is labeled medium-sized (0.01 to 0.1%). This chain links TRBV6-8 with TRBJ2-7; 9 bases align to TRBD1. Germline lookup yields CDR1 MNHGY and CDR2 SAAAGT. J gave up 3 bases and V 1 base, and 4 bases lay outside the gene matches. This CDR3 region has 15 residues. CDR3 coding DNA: TGTGCCAGCAGTTACTGGGACAGGGTGGGCTACGAGCAGTACTTC. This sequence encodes CASSYWDRVGYEQYF.

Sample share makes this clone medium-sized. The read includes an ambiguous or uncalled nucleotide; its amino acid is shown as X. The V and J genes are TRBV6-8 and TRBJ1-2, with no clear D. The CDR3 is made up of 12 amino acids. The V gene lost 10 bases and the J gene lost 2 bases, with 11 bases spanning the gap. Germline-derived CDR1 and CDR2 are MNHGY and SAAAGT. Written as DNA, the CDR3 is TGTGCCATCACTCMGGGGAACTATGGCTACACCTTC. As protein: CAITXGNYGYTF.

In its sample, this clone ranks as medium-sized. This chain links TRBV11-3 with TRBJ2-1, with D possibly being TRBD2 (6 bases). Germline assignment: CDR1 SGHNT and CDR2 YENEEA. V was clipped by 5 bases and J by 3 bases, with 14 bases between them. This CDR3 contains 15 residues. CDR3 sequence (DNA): TGTGCCAGCAGCACTGGGACTGCCCTCTACAATGAGCAGTTCTTC. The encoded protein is CASSTGTALYNEQFF. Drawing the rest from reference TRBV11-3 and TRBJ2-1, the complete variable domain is EAGVVQSPRYKIIEKKQPVAFWCNPISGHNTLYWYLQNLGQGPELLIRYENEEAVDDSQLPKDRFSAERLKGVDSTLKIQPAELGDSAVYLCASSTGTALYNEQFFGPGTRLTVL.

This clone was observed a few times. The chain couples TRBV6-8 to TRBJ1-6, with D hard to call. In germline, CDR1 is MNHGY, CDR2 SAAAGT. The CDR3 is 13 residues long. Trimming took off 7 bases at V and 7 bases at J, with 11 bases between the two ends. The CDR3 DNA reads TGTGCCAGCACCGAATTTCTGAATTCACCCCTCCACTTT. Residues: CASTEFLNSPLHF.

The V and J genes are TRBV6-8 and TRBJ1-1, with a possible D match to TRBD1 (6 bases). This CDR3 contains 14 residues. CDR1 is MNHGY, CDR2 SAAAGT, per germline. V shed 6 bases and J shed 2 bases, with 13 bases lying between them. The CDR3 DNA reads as TGTGCCAGCAGCCCCAACAGGGTAAACACTGAAGCTTTCTTT. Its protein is CASSPNRVNTEAFF.

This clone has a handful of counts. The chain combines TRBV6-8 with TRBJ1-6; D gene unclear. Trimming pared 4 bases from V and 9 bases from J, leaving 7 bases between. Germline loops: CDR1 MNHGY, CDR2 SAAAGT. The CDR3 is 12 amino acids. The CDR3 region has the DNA TGTGCCAGCAGTTTTTTATCTTCACCCCTCCACTTT. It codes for CASSFLSSPLHF.

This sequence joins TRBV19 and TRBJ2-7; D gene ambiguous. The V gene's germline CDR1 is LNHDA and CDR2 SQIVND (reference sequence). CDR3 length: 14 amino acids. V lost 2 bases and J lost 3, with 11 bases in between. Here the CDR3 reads CASSIYWGLYEQYF. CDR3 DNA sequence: TGTGCCAGTAGTATATATTGGGGTCTCTACGAGCAGTACTTC.

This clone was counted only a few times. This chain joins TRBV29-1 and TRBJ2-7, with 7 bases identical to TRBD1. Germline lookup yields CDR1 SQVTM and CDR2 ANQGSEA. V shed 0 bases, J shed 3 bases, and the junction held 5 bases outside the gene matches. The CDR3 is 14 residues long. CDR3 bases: TGCAGCGTTGAAGATGCGCGACAGGGCTACGAGCAGTACTTC. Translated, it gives CSVEDARQGYEQYF.

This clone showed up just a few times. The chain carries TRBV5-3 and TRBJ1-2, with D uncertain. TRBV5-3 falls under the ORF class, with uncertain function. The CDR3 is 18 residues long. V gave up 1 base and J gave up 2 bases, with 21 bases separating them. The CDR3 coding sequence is TGTGCCAGAAGCTTGCCCCGGTCCAGTTTGCCTAACAACTATGGCTACACCTTC. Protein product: CARSLPRSSLPNNYGYTF.

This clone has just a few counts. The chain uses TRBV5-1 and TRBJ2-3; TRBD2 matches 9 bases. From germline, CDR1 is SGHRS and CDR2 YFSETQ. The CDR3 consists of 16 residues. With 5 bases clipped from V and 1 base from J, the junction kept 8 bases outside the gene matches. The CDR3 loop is CASRSGTSRGTDTQYF. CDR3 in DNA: TGCGCCAGCAGAAGTGGGACTAGCCGGGGCACAGATACGCAGTATTTT.

CDR3 bases: TGTGCCAGCAGCGAACTAGGTCCCCTCGAATCGGCGGATGGCTACACCTTC. Its protein product is CASSELGPLESADGYTF. This chain uses TRBV11-3 with TRBJ1-2; the D is unclear. Between the trimmed V and J ends, which lost 5 bases and 6 bases, there was a span of 25 bases. This CDR3 has 17 residues. Germline CDR1 reads SGHNT; CDR2 reads YENEEA.

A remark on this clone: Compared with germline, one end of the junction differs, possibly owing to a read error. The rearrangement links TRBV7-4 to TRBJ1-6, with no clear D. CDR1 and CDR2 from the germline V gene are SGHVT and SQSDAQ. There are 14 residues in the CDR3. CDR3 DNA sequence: TGTGCCAGCAGCGTAGCCCCCGAAGATTCACCCCTCCACTTT. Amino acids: CASSVAPEDSPLHF.

CDR3 amino acids: CASSEGRSTNEKLFF. DNA for the CDR3: TGTGCCAGCAGTGAGGGACGGTCAACTAATGAAAAACTGTTTTTT. V is TRBV9 and J is TRBJ1-4, with D perhaps matching TRBD1 (5 bases). There are 15 residues in the CDR3. Germline V lookup: CDR1 SGDLS, CDR2 YYNGEE. Trimming removed 5 bases from V and 0 bases from J, with 11 bases in between.

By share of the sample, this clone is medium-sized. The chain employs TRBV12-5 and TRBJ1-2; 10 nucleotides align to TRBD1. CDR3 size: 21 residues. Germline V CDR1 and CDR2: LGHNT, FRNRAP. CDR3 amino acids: CASTNAGTGAPKTYSAYGYTF. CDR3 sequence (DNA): TGTGCCAGCACCAATGCCGGGACAGGGGCGCCTAAGACCTATTCGGCCTATGGCTACACCTTC. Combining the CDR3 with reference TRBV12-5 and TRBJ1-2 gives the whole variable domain DARVTQTPRHKVTEMGQEVTMRCQPILGHNTVFWYRQTMMQGLELLAYFRNRAPLDDSGMPKDRFSAEMPDATLATLKIQPSEPRDSAVYFCASTNAGTGAPKTYSAYGYTFGSGTRLTVV.

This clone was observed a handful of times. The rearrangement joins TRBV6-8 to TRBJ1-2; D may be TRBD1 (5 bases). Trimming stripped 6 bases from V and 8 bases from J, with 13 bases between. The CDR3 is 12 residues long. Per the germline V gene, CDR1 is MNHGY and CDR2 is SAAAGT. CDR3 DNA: TGTGCCAGCAGCGGGGCCTCCGGCGGCTACACCTTC. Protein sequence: CASSGASGGYTF.

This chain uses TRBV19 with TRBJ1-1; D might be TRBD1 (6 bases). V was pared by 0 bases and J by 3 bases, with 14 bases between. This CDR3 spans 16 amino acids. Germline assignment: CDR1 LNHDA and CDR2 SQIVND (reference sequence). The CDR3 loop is CASSIDPLQGYTEAFF. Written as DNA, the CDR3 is TGTGCCAGTAGTATAGACCCCCTACAGGGATACACTGAAGCTTTCTTT.

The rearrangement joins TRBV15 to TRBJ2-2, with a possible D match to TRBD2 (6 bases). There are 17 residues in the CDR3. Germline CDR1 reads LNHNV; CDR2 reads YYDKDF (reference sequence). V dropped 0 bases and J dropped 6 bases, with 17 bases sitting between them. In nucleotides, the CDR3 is TGTGCCACCAGCAGAGATATAACGGGCGGGGCGGCCGGGGAGCTGTTTTTT. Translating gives CATSRDITGGAAGELFF.

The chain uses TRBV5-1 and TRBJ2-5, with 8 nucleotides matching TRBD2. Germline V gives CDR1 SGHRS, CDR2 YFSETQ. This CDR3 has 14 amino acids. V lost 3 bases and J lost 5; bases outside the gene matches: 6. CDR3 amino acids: CASSWGTSRETQYF. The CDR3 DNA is TGCGCCAGCAGCTGGGGGACTAGTCGGGAGACCCAGTACTTC.